This TCR beta chain emerged from a study of T-cell memory formation after mild COVID-19. Germline V gene lookup returns CDR1 SEHNR and CDR2 FQNEAQ (reference sequence). The CDR3 spans 12 residues, counting both ends. This clonotype turned up a few times. The conserved closing phenylalanine or tryptophan is absent in this CDR3, likely reflecting a read error. The limits of the CDR3 on the DNA are not certain, so only TCRdb's listed CDR3 is given. One entry per CDR3 protein results from TCRdb running MiXCR on the 5' RACE reads. The table includes 40,000 to 45,000 distinct CDR3 sequences, 6% to 8% detected once.

This clonotype was sampled from a man in his late teens or twenties who had mild COVID-19 (a few samples of this study predate the infection). Cell type and time point are not known. The chain couples TRBV7-9 to TRBJ1-1; the listed D gene, TRBD1, was not tested against the DNA. The sequenced material came from PBMCs or a T cell subset sorted from them (not recorded which). The CDR3 loop is CASSRDRGPTKV.